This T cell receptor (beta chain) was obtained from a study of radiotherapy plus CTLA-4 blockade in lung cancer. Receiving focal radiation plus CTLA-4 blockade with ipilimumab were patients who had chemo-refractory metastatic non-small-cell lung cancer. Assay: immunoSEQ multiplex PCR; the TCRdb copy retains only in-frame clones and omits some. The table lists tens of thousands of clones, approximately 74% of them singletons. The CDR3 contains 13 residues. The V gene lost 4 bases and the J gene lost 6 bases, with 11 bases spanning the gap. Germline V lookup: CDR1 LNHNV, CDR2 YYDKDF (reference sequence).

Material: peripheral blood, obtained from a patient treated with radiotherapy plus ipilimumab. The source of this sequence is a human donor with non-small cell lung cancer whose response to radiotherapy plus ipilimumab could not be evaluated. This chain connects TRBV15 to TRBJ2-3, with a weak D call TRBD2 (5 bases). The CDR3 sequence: CATSKRTGDTQYF. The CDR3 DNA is TGTGCCACCAGCAAACGGACTGGGGATACGCAGTATTTT.